This T cell receptor (beta chain) was sequenced for a study of T cell repertoires in cytomegalovirus infection. Looking at the study overall: HLA-B-restricted CMV epitopes that are well studied were used alongside recently identified HLA-C-restricted ones. Public TCR beta signatures marked donors with CMV infection and the matching HLA. Findings and caveats of the study: Summed frequency of shared TCR beta families picked out CMV carriers who also had the relevant HLA.

Trimming removed 4 bases from V and 4 bases from J, with 16 bases in between. The CDR3 runs to 16 residues. Looked up from germline, CDR1 is ENHRY and CDR2 is SYGVKD. TCRdb reprocessed the reads via MiXCR and lists one record per CDR3 protein. The sample includes about 900,000 distinct CDR3 sequences, more than 25% of them seen just once. With respect to this clonotype: Antigen: not known.

The sequence was obtained from a human donor in good health (CMV status not recorded). Some clones in this sample may be carry-over from other donors' samples. Sample: cultured CD8+ T cells from PBMCs, taken from culture after CMV antigen stimulation. The J gene is TRBJ2-2, the V gene TRBV10-3, with D maybe TRBD1 (5 bases). This CDR3 is CAISVAAFGATGELFF. The CDR3 coding sequence is TGTGCCATCAGTGTCGCGGCATTTGGGGCCACCGGGGAGCTGTTTTTT.